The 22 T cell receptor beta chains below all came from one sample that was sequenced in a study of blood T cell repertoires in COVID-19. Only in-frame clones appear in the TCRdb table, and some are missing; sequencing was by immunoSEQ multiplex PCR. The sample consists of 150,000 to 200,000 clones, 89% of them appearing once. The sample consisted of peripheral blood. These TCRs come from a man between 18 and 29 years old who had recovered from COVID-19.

CDR3 amino acids: CASSLDRENQPQHF. CDR3 bases: TGTGCCAGTAGCCTGGACAGGGAAAATCAGCCCCAGCATTTT. The chain uses TRBV19 and TRBJ1-5; the match to TRBD1 covers 8 bases. This CDR3 contains 14 residues. The J segment lost 4 bases and the V segment lost 6 bases, leaving 5 bases of the junction unmatched. CDR1 LNHDA and CDR2 SQIVND come from the germline V gene (reference sequence).

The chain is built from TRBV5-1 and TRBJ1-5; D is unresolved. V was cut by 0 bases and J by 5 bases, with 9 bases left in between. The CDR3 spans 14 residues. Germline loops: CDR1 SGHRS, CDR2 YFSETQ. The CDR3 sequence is CASSLDSLYQPQHF. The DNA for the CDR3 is TGCGCCAGCAGCTTGGACTCCCTGTATCAGCCCCAGCATTTT. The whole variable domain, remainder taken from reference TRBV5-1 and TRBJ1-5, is KAGVTQTPRYLIKTRGQQVTLSCSPISGHRSVSWYQQTPGQGLQFLFEYFSETQRNKGNFPGRFSGRQFSNSRSEMNVSTLELGDSALYLCASSLDSLYQPQHFGDGTRLSIL.

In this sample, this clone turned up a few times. As DNA, the CDR3 is TGCGCCAGCAGCTTGGAGGGACACAACACCGGGGAGCTGTTTTTT. Its translation is CASSLEGHNTGELFF. The chain joins TRBV5-1 to TRBJ2-2, with D possibly TRBD1 on 6 matching bases. V shed 0 bases and J shed 2 bases, with 8 bases lying between them. The CDR3 covers 15 residues. Germline CDR1 and CDR2: SGHRS and YFSETQ.

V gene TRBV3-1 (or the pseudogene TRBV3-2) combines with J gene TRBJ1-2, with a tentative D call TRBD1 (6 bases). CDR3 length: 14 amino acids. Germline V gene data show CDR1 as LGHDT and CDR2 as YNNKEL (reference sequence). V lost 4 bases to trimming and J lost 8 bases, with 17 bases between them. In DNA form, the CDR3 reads TGTGCCAGCAGCCCCGCAGGGGTCCAGGGAGGCTACACCTTC. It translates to CASSPAGVQGGYTF.

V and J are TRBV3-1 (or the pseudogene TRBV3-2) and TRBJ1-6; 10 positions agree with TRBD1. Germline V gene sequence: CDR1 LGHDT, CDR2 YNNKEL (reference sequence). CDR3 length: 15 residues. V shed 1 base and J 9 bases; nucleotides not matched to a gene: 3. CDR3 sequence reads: CASSQVDRGRSPLHF. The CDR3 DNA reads TGTGCCAGCAGCCAAGTCGACAGGGGGCGTTCACCCCTCCACTTT.

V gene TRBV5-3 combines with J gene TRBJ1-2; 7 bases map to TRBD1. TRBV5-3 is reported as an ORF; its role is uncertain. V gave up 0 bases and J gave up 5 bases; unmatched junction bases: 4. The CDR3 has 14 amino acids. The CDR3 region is CARSLGTGPYGYTF. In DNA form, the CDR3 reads TGTGCCAGAAGCTTGGGGACAGGTCCTTATGGCTACACCTTC.

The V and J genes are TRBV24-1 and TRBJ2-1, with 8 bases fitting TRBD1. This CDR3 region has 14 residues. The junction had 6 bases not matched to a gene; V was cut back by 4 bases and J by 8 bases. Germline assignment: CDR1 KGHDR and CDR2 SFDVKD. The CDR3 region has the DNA TGTGCCACCAGTGAAGGACAGGGAAACCATGAGCAGTTCTTC. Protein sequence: CATSEGQGNHEQFF.

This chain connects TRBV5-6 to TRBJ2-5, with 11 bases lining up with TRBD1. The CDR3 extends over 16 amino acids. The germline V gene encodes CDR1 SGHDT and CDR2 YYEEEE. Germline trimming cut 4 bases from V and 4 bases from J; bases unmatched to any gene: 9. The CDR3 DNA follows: TGTGCCAGCAGCCCTCGGACAGGGGGCCTTGGAGAGACCCAGTACTTC. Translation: CASSPRTGGLGETQYF.

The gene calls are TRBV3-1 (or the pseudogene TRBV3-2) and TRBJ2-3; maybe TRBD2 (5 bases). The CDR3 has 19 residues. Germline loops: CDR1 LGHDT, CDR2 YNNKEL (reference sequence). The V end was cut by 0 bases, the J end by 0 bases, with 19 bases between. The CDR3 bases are TGTGCCAGCAGCCAAGATCCGCGGCTAGCTGACTCTAGCACAGATACGCAGTATTTT. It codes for CASSQDPRLADSSTDTQYF.

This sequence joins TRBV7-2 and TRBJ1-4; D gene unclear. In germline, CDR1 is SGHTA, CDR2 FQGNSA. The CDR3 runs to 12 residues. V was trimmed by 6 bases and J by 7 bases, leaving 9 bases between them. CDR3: CASSFNSEKLFF. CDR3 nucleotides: TGTGCCAGCAGTTTTAACAGTGAAAAACTGTTTTTT.

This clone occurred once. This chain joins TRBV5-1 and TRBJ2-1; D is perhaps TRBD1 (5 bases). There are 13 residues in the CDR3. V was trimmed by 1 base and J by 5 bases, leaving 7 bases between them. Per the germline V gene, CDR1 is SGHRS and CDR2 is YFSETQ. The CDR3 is CASSLRTNNEQFF. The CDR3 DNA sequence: TGCGCCAGCAGCTTGAGGACAAACAATGAGCAGTTCTTC.

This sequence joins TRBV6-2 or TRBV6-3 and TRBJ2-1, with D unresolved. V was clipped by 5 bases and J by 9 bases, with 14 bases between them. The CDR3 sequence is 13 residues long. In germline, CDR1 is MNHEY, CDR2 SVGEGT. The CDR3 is CASSGQLGSEQFF. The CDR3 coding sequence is TGTGCCAGCAGTGGCCAGCTGGGCAGTGAGCAGTTCTTC.

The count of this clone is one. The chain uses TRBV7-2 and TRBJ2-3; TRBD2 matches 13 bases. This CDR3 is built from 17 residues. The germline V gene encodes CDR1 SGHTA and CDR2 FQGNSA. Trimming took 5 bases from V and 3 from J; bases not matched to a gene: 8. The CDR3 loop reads CASSPRTSGRRTDTQYF. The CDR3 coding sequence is TGTGCCAGCAGCCCCAGGACTAGCGGGAGAAGGACAGATACGCAGTATTTT.

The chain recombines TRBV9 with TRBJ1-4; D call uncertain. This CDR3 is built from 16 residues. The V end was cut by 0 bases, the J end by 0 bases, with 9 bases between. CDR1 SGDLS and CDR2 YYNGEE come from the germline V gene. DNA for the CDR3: TGTGCCAGCAGCGTAGGAAACAGTGCAACTAATGAAAAACTGTTTTTT. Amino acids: CASSVGNSATNEKLFF.

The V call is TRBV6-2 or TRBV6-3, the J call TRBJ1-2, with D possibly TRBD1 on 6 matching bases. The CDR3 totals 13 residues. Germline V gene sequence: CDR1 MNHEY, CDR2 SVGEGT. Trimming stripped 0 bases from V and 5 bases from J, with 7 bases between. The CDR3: CASSYSTGYGYTF. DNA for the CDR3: TGTGCCAGCAGTTACTCGACAGGTTATGGCTACACCTTC.

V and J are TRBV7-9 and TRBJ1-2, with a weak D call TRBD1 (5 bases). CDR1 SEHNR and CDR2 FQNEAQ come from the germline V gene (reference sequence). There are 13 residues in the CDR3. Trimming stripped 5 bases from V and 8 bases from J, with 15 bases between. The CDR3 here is CASSNGGGGGYTF. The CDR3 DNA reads TGTGCCAGCAGCAATGGCGGGGGAGGAGGCTACACCTTC.

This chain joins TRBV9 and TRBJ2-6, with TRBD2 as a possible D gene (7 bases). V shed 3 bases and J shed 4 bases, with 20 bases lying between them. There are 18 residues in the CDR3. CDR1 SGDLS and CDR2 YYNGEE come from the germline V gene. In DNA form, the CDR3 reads TGTGCCAGCAGCGCGCCGCGGGGGCAGAAGAGAGGGGCCAACGTCCTGACTTTC. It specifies CASSAPRGQKRGANVLTF.

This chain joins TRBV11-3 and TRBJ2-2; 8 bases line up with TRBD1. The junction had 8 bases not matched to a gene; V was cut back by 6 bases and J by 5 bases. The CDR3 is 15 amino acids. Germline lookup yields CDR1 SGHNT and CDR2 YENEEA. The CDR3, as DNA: TGTGCCAGCAGTCAAAGGACAGGGTTGACCGGGGAGCTGTTTTTT. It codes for CASSQRTGLTGELFF.

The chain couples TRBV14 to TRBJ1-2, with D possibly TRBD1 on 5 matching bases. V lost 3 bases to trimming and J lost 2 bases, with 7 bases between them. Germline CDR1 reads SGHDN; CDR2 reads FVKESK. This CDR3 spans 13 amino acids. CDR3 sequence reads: CASSQGQNYGYTF. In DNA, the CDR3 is TGTGCCAGCAGCCAGGGGCAGAACTATGGCTACACCTTC.

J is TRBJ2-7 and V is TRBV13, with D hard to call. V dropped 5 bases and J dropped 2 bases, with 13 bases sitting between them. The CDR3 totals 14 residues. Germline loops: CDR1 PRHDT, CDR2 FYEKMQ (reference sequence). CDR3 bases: TGTGCCAGCAGCCTGAGACTGCCGCCCTACGAGCAGTACTTC. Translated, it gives CASSLRLPPYEQYF.

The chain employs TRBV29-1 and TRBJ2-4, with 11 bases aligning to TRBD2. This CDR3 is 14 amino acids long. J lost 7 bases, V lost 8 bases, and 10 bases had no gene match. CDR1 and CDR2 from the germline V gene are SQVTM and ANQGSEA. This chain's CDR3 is CSYQLAGVVNIQYF. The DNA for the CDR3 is TGCAGCTACCAACTAGCGGGAGTGGTGAACATTCAGTACTTC.

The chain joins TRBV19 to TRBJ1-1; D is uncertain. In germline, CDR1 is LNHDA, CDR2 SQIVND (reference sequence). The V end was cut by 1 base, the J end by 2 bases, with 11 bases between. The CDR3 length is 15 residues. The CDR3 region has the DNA TGTGCCAGTAGTATAGCCGGTTCCACCAACACTGAAGCTTTCTTT. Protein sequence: CASSIAGSTNTEAFF.